This TCR beta chain was captured in a study of T cell responses to AZD1222 COVID-19 vaccine. The study, taken as a whole, reports: Regions 160-218 and 743-854 held dominance among vaccine-associated CD4 TCRs, which spanned spike. Epitopes outside B.1.351 and B.1.1.7 mutated regions reportedly drew nearly half of spike TCRs. Donors skewed white British and female; clonal diversity was possibly underestimated. The peak T cell response came first, and repertoires were sampled only after it.

As regards this clone: Its target is unknown.

Measured with immunoSEQ multiplex PCR; TCRdb has only the in-frame clones, and not every one. The sample contains 150,000 to 200,000 clones, 85% to 95% of which appear only once. Germline CDR1 is LGHDT and CDR2 is YNNKEL (reference sequence). This CDR3 has 16 residues. The germline V and J ends were trimmed by 3 bases and 2 bases, with 15 bases remaining between them. The rearrangement links TRBV3-1 (or the pseudogene TRBV3-2) to TRBJ2-3, with D unclear. The sample in question was peripheral blood, obtained on day 0 of AZD1222 vaccination. The source is an adult in good health. The CDR3 DNA follows: TGTGCCAGCAGCCACCGGACCACTCGCTACACAGATACGCAGTATTTT. Encoded protein: CASSHRTTRYTDTQYF.